This TCR beta chain was sequenced for a study of lymphopenia after photon versus proton radiotherapy. The study, taken as a whole, reports: Post-nadir TCR diversity decline inversely tracked overall survival among those who died. After the lymphocyte nadir, photon-treated repertoires showed oligoclonal expansion, especially of CD8+ Temra cells. Proton therapy kept repertoires fairly stable, unlike photons, which gained effector/memory cells.

Assay: immunoSEQ multiplex PCR; the TCRdb copy retains only in-frame clones and omits some. Altogether about 2,100 clones are present, about 80% being singletons, with the ten largest covering 39%. A remark on this clone: Its antigen remains unidentified. In the same sample, other DNA sequences code for this CDR3.

Germline V gene data show CDR1 as SGHRS and CDR2 as YFSETQ. The CDR3 sequence is 15 residues long. V lost 4 bases, J lost 0 bases, and 4 bases stayed unmatched. The V and J genes are TRBV5-1 and TRBJ1-5; 7 nucleotides match TRBD1. The clonotype originates from a man older than 75 with cholangiocarcinoma. Sequencing used peripheral blood, obtained from a patient treated with photon-based radiotherapy. CDR3 bases: TGCGCCAGCAGCACTGGGACAGATAGCAATCAGCCCCAGCATTTT. Translation: CASSTGTDSNQPQHF. The full variable domain, in which reference TRBV5-1 and TRBJ1-5 provide the parts outside the CDR3, is KAGVTQTPRYLIKTRGQQVTLSCSPISGHRSVSWYQQTPGQGLQFLFEYFSETQRNKGNFPGRFSGRQFSNSRSEMNVSTLELGDSALYLCASSTGTDSNQPQHFGDGTRLSIL.